A selection of T cell receptor beta chains follows, all from one sample in a study of T cells expressing NK-cell markers. Reprocessing the 5' RACE reads, TCRdb reports a single entry for every CDR3 protein and omits DNA. The ten top clones account for more than 1.4%, within a sample of some 500,000 distinct CDR3 sequences. Source material: blood T cells: a sorted CD56 or NKG2C T cell subset, CD4+ or CD8+ T cells, or bulk PBMC T cells (not recorded which). The receptors stem from a woman between 45 and 60 years old in good health. The CDR3 runs from the conserved cysteine through the conserved F or W. The order of the fields is J gene, V gene, CDR3 protein.

J: TRBJ2-3; V: TRBV9; CDR3: CASSFSGASTDTQYF
J: TRBJ1-3; V: TRBV12-3/TRBV12-4; CDR3: CASKVSSGNTIYF
J: TRBJ1-4; V: TRBV29-1; CDR3: CSVLTVNEKLFF
J: TRBJ2-7; V: TRBV14; CDR3: CASSRAWGYEQYF
J: TRBJ2-1; V: TRBV9; CDR3: CASSSRQRSDEQFF
J: TRBJ2-1; V: TRBV6-5; CDR3: CASSYHVRAVDEQFF
J: TRBJ2-5; V: TRBV24-1; CDR3: CATSEAGTGVETQYF
J: TRBJ2-1; V: TRBV3-1; CDR3: CASSHSLAENYNEQFF
J: TRBJ2-3; V: TRBV2; CDR3: CAIPHTDTQYF
J: TRBJ1-2; V: TRBV6-4; CDR3: CASSDGGIYGYTF
J: TRBJ2-1; V: TRBV5-1; CDR3: CASSPTLTGNNEQFF
J: TRBJ1-5; V: TRBV20-1; CDR3: CSARVVRGDYSNQPQHF
J: TRBJ2-4; V: TRBV7-9; CDR3: CASTAGEFGKNIQYF
J: TRBJ2-7; V: TRBV2; CDR3: CASKREQGAGYEQYF
J: TRBJ2-1; V: TRBV6-6; CDR3: CASSYPSGGGPNEQFF
J: TRBJ1-1; V: TRBV9; CDR3: CASSVVGAGLNTEAFF
J: TRBJ2-1; V: TRBV24-1; CDR3: CATSDPILDEQFF
J: TRBJ2-5; V: TRBV29-1; CDR3: CSVEALAGTQETQYF
J: TRBJ1-2; V: TRBV7-9; CDR3: CASSLLVPGYYGHTF
J: TRBJ2-2; V: TRBV5-6; CDR3: CASSPTGVVELFF
J: TRBJ2-1; V: TRBV20-1; CDR3: CSARDPGTSGYEQFF
J: TRBJ1-3; V: TRBV12-3/TRBV12-4; CDR3: CASSLTAPPGNTIYF
J: TRBJ2-3; V: TRBV3-1; CDR3: CASNLTSTSGIADTQYF
J: TRBJ1-6; V: TRBV20-1; CDR3: CSAAAGDNYNSPLHF
J: TRBJ1-4; V: TRBV2; CDR3: CASRSRQATNEKLFF
J: TRBJ2-3; V: TRBV29-1; CDR3: CSVMYITSGSTDTQYF
J: TRBJ2-7; V: TRBV12-3/TRBV12-4; CDR3: CASSWSSGTSGRASYEQYF
J: TRBJ2-7; V: TRBV20-1; CDR3: CSASVGSGTNYEQYF
J: TRBJ2-7; V: TRBV11-2; CDR3: CASSLAHSNEQYF
J: TRBJ2-5; V: TRBV7-8; CDR3: CASSLTGNGETQYF
J: TRBJ2-2; V: TRBV11-2; CDR3: CASSSPAGITGELFF
J: TRBJ1-2; V: TRBV10-3; CDR3: CAISKDRSLSGYTF
J: TRBJ1-5; V: TRBV11-2; CDR3: CASLAGDRGPAGHF
J: TRBJ2-3; V: TRBV12-3/TRBV12-4; CDR3: CASSLSPTSPLGDTQYF
J: TRBJ1-2; V: TRBV7-9; CDR3: CASSFIRLGGYTF
J: TRBJ2-2; V: TRBV6-5; CDR3: CASSYSGRDASTGELFF
J: TRBJ2-5; V: TRBV24-1; CDR3: CATKGGGETQYF
J: TRBJ1-4; V: TRBV4-1; CDR3: CASSQDLDSSQGEKLFF
J: TRBJ2-5; V: TRBV24-1; CDR3: CATSDPSGSKGETQYF
J: TRBJ1-1; V: TRBV29-1; CDR3: CSVSGQGALGAFF
J: TRBJ2-7; V: TRBV7-9; CDR3: CASWASGTYEQYF
J: TRBJ1-2; V: TRBV6-1; CDR3: CASSEVQGALYGYTF
J: TRBJ2-1; V: TRBV27; CDR3: CASSGTIDREQFF
J: TRBJ2-3; V: TRBV5-1; CDR3: CASSLELAGGGDTQYF